This TCR beta chain derives from a study of control samples from healthy donors and cancer patients. Only in-frame clones appear in the TCRdb table, and some are missing; sequencing was by immunoSEQ multiplex PCR. Among about 63,000 clones listed, about 89% were seen once. CDR3 length: 15 amino acids. J lost 9 bases, V lost 0 bases, and 5 bases had no gene match. Germline V lookup: CDR1 SNHLY, CDR2 FYNNEI. Sequencing used PBMCs. The clonotype originates from a woman aged 60-75 years with lung cancer. This chain uses TRBV2 with TRBJ2-7; 13 nucleotides line up with TRBD2. CDR3 in amino acids: CASSEAGTSGIRQYF. The DNA of the CDR3 is TGTGCCAGCAGTGAAGCCGGGACTAGCGGGATCAGGCAGTACTTC.